These 18 T cell receptor beta chains came from one sample sequenced in a study of STAT5B mutations in CD4+ large granular lymphocyte leukemia. Data came from immunoSEQ multiplex PCR; TCRdb stores just in-frame clones and leaves some out. The data contain tens of thousands of clones, about 70% of them singletons. The sample comprised CD4+ T cells from blood buffy coats. These receptors all stem from a human donor in good health.

This sequence joins TRBV11-2 and TRBJ1-2, with no clear D. Germline CDR1 reads SGHAT; CDR2 reads FQNNGV. The CDR3 is 12 residues long. Trimming shortened V by 0 bases and J by 3 bases, and 2 bases separated the two germline ends. CDR3 protein: CASSLDHYGYTF. CDR3 sequence (DNA): TGTGCCAGCAGCTTAGACCACTATGGCTACACCTTC.

This chain connects TRBV7-9 to TRBJ2-2; D remains unclear. V was clipped by 1 base and J by 4 bases, with 7 bases between them. The V gene's germline CDR1 is SEHNR and CDR2 FQNEAQ (reference sequence). The CDR3 covers 14 residues. For the CDR3, the DNA is TGTGCCAGCAGCTTAGTGGGGATCACCGGGGAGCTGTTTTTT. As protein: CASSLVGITGELFF.

This rearrangement joins TRBV2 to TRBJ2-5; possibly TRBD2 for D (6 bases). Germline values: CDR1 SNHLY, CDR2 FYNNEI. V shed 4 bases and J shed 4 bases, with 19 bases lying between them. The CDR3 consists of 16 residues. CDR3 in amino acids: CASSGGTPRGGETQYF. In DNA form, the CDR3 reads TGTGCCAGCAGTGGAGGGACTCCCCGGGGTGGAGAGACCCAGTACTTC.

The chain is built from TRBV2 and TRBJ1-2, with D possibly matching TRBD1 (6 bases). CDR1 and CDR2 (germline): SNHLY, FYNNEI. The CDR3 has 14 residues. V lost 7 bases to trimming and J lost 2 bases, with 14 bases between them. As DNA, the CDR3 is TGTGCCAGCAAAGACAGGATTTTCAACTATGGCTACACCTTC. This gives the protein CASKDRIFNYGYTF.

The chain has TRBV2 and TRBJ2-5; 7 bases fit TRBD2. Germline V gives CDR1 SNHLY, CDR2 FYNNEI. There are 17 residues in the CDR3. V gave up 2 bases and J gave up 5 bases; unmatched junction bases: 14. CDR3 amino acids: CASSEFPWGGDRETQYF. In DNA, the CDR3 is TGTGCCAGCAGTGAATTCCCCTGGGGGGGGGACCGGGAGACCCAGTACTTC.

V usage is TRBV19 and J usage is TRBJ2-3, with 7 bases lining up with TRBD1. Germline CDR1 LNHDA, CDR2 SQIVND (reference sequence). The J segment lost 1 base and the V segment lost 6 bases, leaving 4 bases of the junction unmatched. The CDR3 covers 14 residues. Written as DNA, the CDR3 is TGTGCCAGTAGCCCTACAGGGGGCACAGATACGCAGTATTTT. It specifies CASSPTGGTDTQYF.

This clone appeared a few times. This chain links TRBV14 with TRBJ1-1; D gene uncertain. CDR1 and CDR2 (germline): SGHDN, FVKESK. The CDR3 spans 19 residues. Trimming removed 1 base from V and 1 base from J, with 22 bases in between. The CDR3 spells CASSQVIVVGFYGNTEAFF. The CDR3 DNA reads TGTGCCAGCAGCCAAGTTATCGTCGTAGGTTTTTACGGGAACACTGAAGCTTTCTTT.

This rearrangement joins TRBV7-8 to TRBJ1-2; D remains unclear. CDR1 SGHVS and CDR2 FQNEAQ come from the germline V gene. The CDR3 loop spans 12 amino acids. Between the trimmed V and J ends, which lost 4 bases and 9 bases, there was a span of 12 bases. CDR3 coding DNA: TGTGCCAGCAGCTCCGGGTCTCGAAGCTACACCTTC. Its translation: CASSSGSRSYTF.

This clone was counted only a few times. The V gene is TRBV5-1, the J gene TRBJ2-4; 11 bases align to TRBD2. CDR3 length equals 16 residues. V lost 0 bases to trimming and J lost 6 bases; unmatched junction nucleotides: 5. The germline gives CDR1 SGHRS, CDR2 YFSETQ. The CDR3 sequence: CASSLALAGGGNIQYF. The CDR3 bases are TGCGCCAGCAGCTTGGCTTTAGCGGGAGGGGGAAACATTCAGTACTTC. The whole variable domain, remainder taken from reference TRBV5-1 and TRBJ2-4, is KAGVTQTPRYLIKTRGQQVTLSCSPISGHRSVSWYQQTPGQGLQFLFEYFSETQRNKGNFPGRFSGRQFSNSRSEMNVSTLELGDSALYLCASSLALAGGGNIQYFGAGTRLSVL.

This rearrangement joins TRBV7-3 to TRBJ2-2; D tentatively reads TRBD1 or TRBD2 (5 bases each). The CDR3 is 13 amino acids. Trimming took off 3 bases at V and 4 bases at J, with 6 bases between the two ends. Germline CDR1 reads SGHTA; CDR2 reads FQGTGA. The CDR3 sequence: CASSLGPTGELFF. Written as DNA, the CDR3 is TGTGCCAGCAGCTTGGGACCCACCGGGGAGCTGTTTTTT.

The chain has TRBV9 and TRBJ2-5; D remains ambiguous. V lost 6 bases and J 3 bases, leaving 18 bases between the germline ends. The CDR3 is 15 residues long. Germline V lookup: CDR1 SGDLS, CDR2 YYNGEE. CDR3 coding DNA: TGTGCCAGCACCCCTACCCCCAGAACAGAAGAGACCCAGTACTTC. Translated, it gives CASTPTPRTEETQYF.

This chain links TRBV4-1 with TRBJ2-2, with D unresolved. CDR3 length equals 12 residues. V lost 5 bases, J lost 3 bases, and 4 bases lay in between. Germline CDR1 and CDR2: MGHRA and YSYEKL. As DNA, the CDR3 is TGCGCCAGCAGCTTACACACCGGGGAGCTGTTTTTT. Translating gives CASSLHTGELFF.

The V and J genes are TRBV4-2 and TRBJ1-1, with D possibly TRBD1 on 5 matching bases. This CDR3 is built from 15 residues. Trimming took 6 bases from V and 2 from J, leaving 16 bases between them. CDR1 is LGHNA and CDR2 is YNFKEQ in the germline V gene. CDR3 DNA sequence: TGTGCCAGCAGTCCTACCGGGACGGAAAACACTGAAGCTTTCTTT. It specifies CASSPTGTENTEAFF.

This chain uses TRBV7-2 with TRBJ2-1; D not resolved. Germline V CDR1 and CDR2: SGHTA, FQGNSA. Trimming shortened V by 1 base and J by 5 bases, and 12 bases separated the two germline ends. The CDR3 has 15 residues. The CDR3 nucleotides are TGTGCCAGCAGCTTAGAAAGTGGTTTCAACAATGAGCAGTTCTTC. Its protein product is CASSLESGFNNEQFF.

This chain uses TRBV7-2 with TRBJ1-2; no clear D. The ends were cut back, 5 bases at V and 3 bases at J, with 13 bases in the middle. Germline V gene data show CDR1 as SGHTA and CDR2 as FQGNSA. The CDR3 totals 14 residues. The CDR3 loop is CASSPMFRDYGYTF. The CDR3 DNA reads as TGTGCCAGCAGCCCCATGTTTCGGGACTATGGCTACACCTTC.

The CDR3: CASSYSATGNYGYTF. The CDR3 coding sequence is TGTGCCAGCAGTTACTCGGCGACAGGGAACTATGGCTACACCTTC. This chain uses TRBV6-5 with TRBJ1-2, with TRBD1 matching over 7 bases. Germline CDR1 is MNHEY and CDR2 is SVGAGI. The CDR3 runs to 15 residues. The V and J ends lost 0 bases and 2 bases, in that order; junction bases with no gene match: 3.

J is TRBJ2-7 and V is TRBV5-4, with TRBD1 matching over 10 bases. Germline values: CDR1 SGHNT, CDR2 YYREEE (reference sequence). The trim removed 0 bases at V and 6 bases at J, leaving 9 bases unmatched. CDR3 size: 16 residues. The CDR3 sequence is CASSLGGQGPPGEQYV. The CDR3 nucleotides read TGTGCCAGCAGCTTGGGGGGACAGGGGCCACCTGGCGAGCAGTACGTC.

J is TRBJ1-2 and V is TRBV29-1, with TRBD1 identical over 9 bases. V dropped 3 bases and J dropped 0; count of bases not matched to a gene: 2. The CDR3 runs to 14 residues. Germline V gene sequence: CDR1 SQVTM, CDR2 ANQGSEA. The CDR3 coding sequence is TGCAGCGTTGATGGACAGGGGACTAACTATGGCTACACCTTC. Translating gives CSVDGQGTNYGYTF.